The 13 T cell receptor beta chains below all came from one sample that was sequenced in a study of control samples from healthy donors and cancer patients (TCRdb year 2020). Receptor libraries were prepared by the immunoSEQ multiplex PCR assay. TCRdb obtained this table from immuneACCESS and retained in-frame rearrangements with V and J assigned. These tables miss some clones; where compared with another copy, unresolved V genes account for less than half of the shortfall, and the remainder is unexplained. For this sample there are 110,000 or so clones; about 90% appear just once. 30% to 40% of the sample goes to the ten largest clones. Sequencing was performed on blood. Receptors originate from a man over 45 in good health.

This clone occurred a few times. The CDR3 reads CSASRQANTGELFF. In nucleotides, the CDR3 is TGCAGTGCTAGTCGGCAGGCGAACACCGGGGAGCTGTTTTTT. V and J are TRBV20-1 and TRBJ2-2; D gene uncertain. The CDR3 is made up of 14 amino acids. V was clipped by 3 bases and J by 0 bases, with 8 bases between them. The germline CDR1 and CDR2 sequences are DFQATT and SNEGSKA (reference sequence).

V gene TRBV18 combines with J gene TRBJ2-7, with TRBD2 matching over 10 bases. CDR1 is KGHSH and CDR2 is LQKENI in the germline V gene. Unmatched junction bases numbered 3, after V lost 6 bases and J lost 4 bases. The CDR3 loop spans 13 amino acids. The chain's CDR3 is CASSWTSGYEQYF. CDR3 in DNA: TGTGCCAGCTCCTGGACTAGCGGTTACGAGCAGTACTTC.

The chain carries TRBV6-5 and TRBJ1-6, with D hard to call. The germline V and J ends were trimmed by 0 bases and 10 bases, with 4 bases remaining between them. CDR3 length equals 12 residues. Germline V gene lookup returns CDR1 MNHEY and CDR2 SVGAGI. The CDR3, as DNA: TGTGCCAGCAGTTACTCAGGGTCACCCCTCCACTTT. Its protein is CASSYSGSPLHF.

The V and J genes are TRBV5-1 and TRBJ2-5, with D perhaps assigned TRBD1 or TRBD2 (5 bases each). The germline V gene encodes CDR1 SGHRS and CDR2 YFSETQ. The CDR3 contains 16 residues. The V end was cut by 0 bases, the J end by 5 bases, with 17 bases between. This chain's CDR3 is CASSLAGTTLGETQYF. The CDR3 DNA sequence: TGCGCCAGCAGCTTGGCCGGGACGACCCTCGGGGAGACCCAGTACTTC.

The chain is built from TRBV6-5 and TRBJ1-1; D is unclear. Trimming took 1 base from V and 2 from J, leaving 8 bases between them. Germline CDR1 is MNHEY and CDR2 is SVGAGI. CDR3 length equals 14 residues. CDR3 coding DNA: TGTGCCAGCAGTTACTTTGACATTAACACTGAAGCTTTCTTT. Translation gives CASSYFDINTEAFF.

The rearrangement links TRBV5-6 to TRBJ1-1, with TRBD1 identical over 7 bases. The CDR3 covers 13 residues. Germline CDR1 is SGHDT and CDR2 is YYEEEE. V gave up 2 bases and J gave up 7 bases; unmatched junction bases: 5. The chain's CDR3 is CASSFTRTGEAFF. The CDR3 DNA reads TGTGCCAGCAGCTTTACTAGGACAGGTGAAGCTTTCTTT. Using reference TRBV5-6 and TRBJ1-1 for the parts outside the CDR3, the full variable domain is DAGVTQSPTHLIKTRGQQVTLRCSPKSGHDTVSWYQQALGQGPQFIFQYYEEEERQRGNFPDRFSGHQFPNYSSELNVNALLLGDSALYLCASSFTRTGEAFFGQGTRLTVV.

The chain carries TRBV10-3 and TRBJ1-1; D gene uncertain. The V gene's germline CDR1 is ENHRY and CDR2 SYGVKD. This CDR3 has 14 amino acids. V shed 3 bases and J shed 0 bases, with 8 bases lying between them. In nucleotides, the CDR3 is TGTGCCATCAGTGACGAGGGTATGAACACTGAAGCTTTCTTT. This codes for CAISDEGMNTEAFF.

The rearrangement joins TRBV13 to TRBJ2-1; 15 bases agree with TRBD2. The V segment lost 4 bases and the J segment 8 bases; nucleotides outside the gene matches: 3. Per germline, CDR1 PRHDT and CDR2 FYEKMQ (reference sequence). The CDR3 runs 15 residues. CDR3 loop: CASSSGLAGGYEQFF. In DNA form, the CDR3 reads TGTGCCAGCAGCTCCGGACTAGCGGGGGGGTATGAGCAGTTCTTC.

The chain links TRBV7-2 to TRBJ2-2, with D unresolved. The CDR3 contains 14 residues. V was pared by 5 bases and J by 3 bases, with 10 bases between. Germline CDR1 SGHTA, CDR2 FQGNSA. The CDR3 DNA reads as TGTGCCAGCAGCCCCGGGCCTCACACCGGGGAGCTGTTTTTT. It translates to CASSPGPHTGELFF.

This sequence joins TRBV10-3 and TRBJ2-5; TRBD1 might be the D (5 bases). Looked up from germline, CDR1 is ENHRY and CDR2 is SYGVKD. This CDR3 has 15 residues. The V end was cut by 3 bases, the J end by 4 bases, with 15 bases between. The CDR3 DNA reads as TGTGCCATCAGTGACCCCCGGGCAGGGCGAGAGACCCAGTACTTC. It yields the protein CAISDPRAGRETQYF.

The rearrangement links TRBV27 to TRBJ1-5, with 7 bases that match TRBD1. The V gene's germline CDR1 is MNHEY and CDR2 SMNVEV (reference sequence). Germline trimming cut 5 bases from V and 6 bases from J; bases unmatched to any gene: 7. This CDR3 region has 14 residues. The CDR3 nucleotides read TGTGCCAGCAGTCAAGGGACAGTGTCTCAGCCCCAGCATTTT. It encodes CASSQGTVSQPQHF.

The CDR3 spells CASSLPPNTEAFF. Written as DNA, the CDR3 is TGCGCCAGCAGCTTGCCCCCGAACACTGAAGCTTTCTTT. This chain uses TRBV5-1 with TRBJ1-1, with no clear D. V was clipped by 1 base and J by 1 base, with 5 bases between them. This CDR3 region has 13 residues. Germline CDR1 is SGHRS and CDR2 is YFSETQ.

The chain joins TRBV7-8 to TRBJ2-2; TRBD2 matches 10 bases. The CDR3 is made up of 16 amino acids. V trimming: 5 bases; J trimming: 1 base; junction bases outside the gene matches: 4. The V gene's germline CDR1 is SGHVS and CDR2 FQNEAQ. CDR3 sequence reads: CASSLRTSGNTGELFF. The CDR3 region has the DNA TGTGCCAGCAGCCTTCGGACTAGCGGGAACACCGGGGAGCTGTTTTTT.